This TCR beta chain was obtained from a study of T cell responses to AZD1222 COVID-19 vaccine. Overall study findings and caveats: The reported proportion of spike-specific TCRs targeting unmutated variant regions was nearly half.

From germline, CDR1 is KGHSH and CDR2 LQKENI. The CDR3 spans 14 residues. V was cut by 4 bases and J by 0 bases, with 7 bases left in between. Comments on this clone: Its antigen is not known.

The repertoire was sequenced with immunoSEQ multiplex PCR; TCRdb's copy has only in-frame clones and lacks some. The sample shows around 66,000 clones, 70% to 80% of them seen only once. The specimen was peripheral blood, collected on day 0 of MenACWY control vaccination. The chain carries TRBV18 and TRBJ1-3, with D tentatively TRBD1 (5 bases). This TCR was sampled from an adult in good health. This CDR3 is CASSQGSSGNTIYF. The DNA of the CDR3 is TGTGCCAGCTCACAGGGGTCCTCTGGAAACACCATATATTTT.